A single sample is the source of the 22 T cell receptor beta chains below, sequenced in a study of blood T cell repertoires in COVID-19. This table comes from immunoSEQ multiplex PCR, and its TCRdb copy is limited to in-frame clones, with some not included. The sample records roughly 410,000 clones, about 91% being singletons. Sequenced material: peripheral blood. Receptors originate from a woman aged 40 to 55 with COVID-19, enrolled during active disease.

The table lists this clone with a count of one. V usage is TRBV28 and J usage is TRBJ1-1, with D hard to call. Germline assignment: CDR1 MDHEN and CDR2 SYDVKM. V dropped 10 bases and J dropped 3 bases, with 6 bases sitting between them. The CDR3 has 10 amino acids. This chain's CDR3 is CATSDTEAFF. CDR3 nucleotide sequence: TGTGCCACCTCGGACACTGAAGCTTTCTTT.

The rearrangement links TRBV14 to TRBJ1-1, with a tentative D call TRBD1 (6 bases). The CDR3 consists of 14 residues. Trimming removed 0 bases from V and 7 bases from J, with 12 bases in between. Per germline, CDR1 SGHDN and CDR2 FVKESK. CDR3 coding DNA: TGTGCCAGCAGCCAAGACGGCCGGGGACATGAAGCTTTCTTT. It translates to CASSQDGRGHEAFF.

This chain uses TRBV27 with TRBJ1-5, with 7 bases lining up with TRBD1. This CDR3 comprises 14 residues. Germline CDR1 and CDR2: MNHEY and SMNVEV (reference sequence). V lost 8 bases, J lost 9 bases, and 13 bases stayed unmatched. The CDR3 bases are TGTGCCAGCGGATTTTCCGGACAGGCGGGGCCCCAGCATTTT. As protein: CASGFSGQAGPQHF.

The J gene is TRBJ1-5, the V gene TRBV19, with 8 bases identical to TRBD1. The CDR3 sequence is 17 residues long. Trimming removed 5 bases from V and 1 base from J; junction bases left unmatched: 10. Germline V CDR1 and CDR2: LNHDA, SQIVND (reference sequence). CDR3 amino acids: CASSLTPGGLSNQPQHF. CDR3 DNA sequence: TGTGCCAGTAGTCTTACTCCAGGGGGCCTGAGCAATCAGCCCCAGCATTTT.

This chain connects TRBV10-3 to TRBJ1-4; D is ambiguous. Trimming removed 3 bases from V and 3 bases from J, with 5 bases in between. The germline V gene encodes CDR1 ENHRY and CDR2 SYGVKD. The CDR3 has 13 amino acids. CDR3: CAISERANEKLFF. CDR3 DNA: TGTGCCATCAGTGAACGGGCTAATGAAAAACTGTTTTTT.

The chain employs TRBV5-1 and TRBJ1-6; a possible D gene is TRBD1 (5 bases). Trimming took off 6 bases at V and 5 bases at J, with 18 bases between the two ends. Germline lookup yields CDR1 SGHRS and CDR2 YFSETQ. This CDR3 region has 16 residues. CDR3 region: CASKNSPGGNNSPLHF. In DNA form, the CDR3 reads TGCGCCAGCAAGAATTCCCCGGGGGGAAATAATTCACCCCTCCACTTT.

This clone was counted once. The V gene is TRBV24-1, the J gene TRBJ2-3; TRBD1 matches at 12 bases. CDR3 length: 16 amino acids. Germline loops: CDR1 KGHDR, CDR2 SFDVKD. J lost 5 bases, V lost 8 bases, and 10 bases had no gene match. The CDR3 reads CATKRTGTGGRDTQYF. In DNA form, the CDR3 reads TGTGCCACCAAAAGAACCGGGACAGGGGGCAGAGATACGCAGTATTTT.

DNA of the CDR3: TGCAGTGCTAGGCTCGGGTTCGAGCAGTACTTC. Its translation is CSARLGFEQYF. This rearrangement joins TRBV20-1 to TRBJ2-7; D gene ambiguous. The CDR3 contains 11 residues. The V gene's germline CDR1 is DFQATT and CDR2 SNEGSKA (reference sequence). V gave up 3 bases and J gave up 6 bases, with 9 bases separating them.

This sequence joins TRBV10-3 and TRBJ2-5, with 7 bases matching TRBD1. After removal of 3 bases from V and 1 base from J, the junction contained 5 bases not matched to a gene. The V gene's germline CDR1 is ENHRY and CDR2 SYGVKD. This CDR3 contains 15 residues. The chain's CDR3 is CAISDPDRAQETQYF. CDR3 sequence (DNA): TGTGCCATCAGTGACCCCGACAGGGCCCAAGAGACCCAGTACTTC.

The J gene is TRBJ1-1, the V gene TRBV28; a possible D gene is TRBD1 (6 bases). This CDR3 region has 13 residues. Trimming shortened V by 4 bases and J by 1 base, and 7 bases separated the two germline ends. Germline V gives CDR1 MDHEN, CDR2 SYDVKM. This CDR3 reads CASSSDRNTEAFF. CDR3 sequence (DNA): TGTGCCAGCAGTTCGGACAGGAACACTGAAGCTTTCTTT.

The chain couples TRBV6-6 to TRBJ1-3; maybe TRBD1 (5 bases). V was clipped by 2 bases and J by 0 bases, with 8 bases between them. Germline-derived CDR1 and CDR2 are MNHNY and SVGAGI (reference sequence). This CDR3 is built from 15 residues. This CDR3 reads CASSYKDISGNTIYF. In DNA, the CDR3 is TGTGCCAGCAGTTACAAGGACATCTCTGGAAACACCATATATTTT.

V is TRBV3-1 (or the pseudogene TRBV3-2) and J is TRBJ1-2; TRBD1 aligns across 7 bases. Germline assignment: CDR1 LGHDT and CDR2 YNNKEL (reference sequence). The CDR3 consists of 18 residues. V lost 1 base to trimming and J lost 0 bases; unmatched junction nucleotides: 11. DNA for the CDR3: TGTGCCAGCAGCCAAGGAAGGGCGAACAGGGGTTCTAACTATGGCTACACCTTC. Residues: CASSQGRANRGSNYGYTF.

In this sample, this clone turned up once. This chain links TRBV5-4 with TRBJ2-1; 9 bases align to TRBD1. The CDR3 loop spans 13 amino acids. V gave up 0 bases and J gave up 14 bases; unmatched junction bases: 6. Germline CDR1 is SGHNT and CDR2 is YYREEE (reference sequence). CDR3 DNA: TGTGCCAGCAGCTTGGGTGGACAGGGGATTAAGTTCTTC. It specifies CASSLGGQGIKFF.

The V gene is TRBV15, the J gene TRBJ1-6, with TRBD1 matching over 8 bases. The CDR3 length is 19 residues. Trimming cost V 0 bases and J 11 bases; bases outside gene matches: 18. Germline values: CDR1 LNHNV, CDR2 YYDKDF (reference sequence). Here the CDR3 DNA reads TGTGCCACCAGCAGAGATTTAAGGACAGGGTACCGCCAGTCTACACCCCTCCACTTT. This codes for CATSRDLRTGYRQSTPLHF.

Only one count was recorded for this clone. The V gene is TRBV4-2, the J gene TRBJ2-1; 14 positions agree with TRBD2. The CDR3 contains 17 residues. J gave up 5 bases and V 3 bases, and 6 bases lay outside the gene matches. Germline CDR1 is LGHNA and CDR2 is YNFKEQ. DNA of the CDR3: TGTGCCAGCAGCCACGGACTAGCGGGGGGCCCGGACAATGAGCAGTTCTTC. It yields the protein CASSHGLAGGPDNEQFF.

The chain links TRBV3-1 (or the pseudogene TRBV3-2) to TRBJ2-2; 10 bases match TRBD1. The ends lost 2 bases at V and 6 bases at J; junction bases unmatched: 3. Germline V gene sequence: CDR1 LGHDT, CDR2 YNNKEL (reference sequence). This CDR3 is 15 amino acids long. The CDR3 region is CASSQSTGGPGELFF. For the CDR3, the DNA is TGTGCCAGCAGCCAATCGACAGGGGGCCCCGGGGAGCTGTTTTTT.

This clone was counted between two and nine times. Here the CDR3 reads CASSKRTEHGYTF. In DNA form, the CDR3 reads TGTGCCAGCAGTAAAAGGACAGAGCATGGCTACACCTTC. The genes are TRBV27 and TRBJ1-2, with D tentatively TRBD1 (6 bases). Deletions cut 5 bases from V and 6 bases from J, with 13 bases between. Germline CDR1 is MNHEY and CDR2 is SMNVEV (reference sequence). This CDR3 has 13 residues.

The chain employs TRBV5-1 and TRBJ1-1; the D gene is possibly TRBD1 (5 bases). Trimming left V 4 bases short and J 11 bases short, with 27 bases between. The CDR3 is 16 residues long. Germline assignment: CDR1 SGHRS and CDR2 YFSETQ. As DNA, the CDR3 is TGCGCCAGCAGCCCGAACACACAGGTCGGTCTTGATGGGGCTTTCTTT. Amino acids: CASSPNTQVGLDGAFF.

V and J are TRBV7-2 and TRBJ1-1; D gene unclear. Trimming shortened V by 0 bases and J by 1 base, and 6 bases separated the two germline ends. CDR1 is SGHTA, CDR2 FQGNSA, per germline. The CDR3 length is 14 residues. CDR3 nucleotides: TGTGCCAGCAGCTTAGCCTTTCGGAACACTGAAGCTTTCTTT. Translating gives CASSLAFRNTEAFF. Together with reference TRBV7-2 and TRBJ1-1, the CDR3 gives the full variable domain: GAGVSQSPSNKVTEKGKDVELRCDPISGHTALYWYRQSLGQGLEFLIYFQGNSAPDKSGLPSDRFSAERTGGSVSTLTIQRTQQEDSAVYLCASSLAFRNTEAFFGQGTRLTVV.

The rearrangement links TRBV18 to TRBJ1-1; 9 nucleotides line up with TRBD1. Unmatched junction bases numbered 2, after V lost 5 bases and J lost 4 bases. This CDR3 has 13 residues. Germline V gives CDR1 KGHSH, CDR2 LQKENI. The CDR3 is CASSRQGGTEAFF. CDR3 DNA sequence: TGTGCCAGCTCAAGACAGGGGGGCACTGAAGCTTTCTTT.

This sequence joins TRBV4-1 and TRBJ1-1, with TRBD1 matching 8 bases. The CDR3 has 17 amino acids. V shed 7 bases and J 5 bases; nucleotides not matched to a gene: 18. Germline V CDR1 and CDR2: MGHRA, YSYEKL. In DNA, the CDR3 is TGCGCCAGCACCTTGGGTTCCCAGGGGGCGGGTTTTACTGAAGCTTTCTTT. As protein: CASTLGSQGAGFTEAFF.

The chain uses TRBV11-2 and TRBJ1-4; D may be TRBD1 (6 bases). The CDR3 has 14 amino acids. Deletions cut 6 bases from V and 6 bases from J, with 14 bases between. Germline CDR1 and CDR2: SGHAT and FQNNGV. In DNA form, the CDR3 reads TGTGCCAGCAGTAGGGGGGGCGCGGATGAAAAACTGTTTTTT. This encodes CASSRGGADEKLFF. The variable domain in full, with the rest retrieved from reference TRBV11-2 and TRBJ1-4, is EAGVAQSPRYKIIEKRQSVAFWCNPISGHATLYWYQQILGQGPKLLIQFQNNGVVDDSQLPKDRFSAERLKGVDSTLKIQPAKLEDSAVYLCASSRGGADEKLFFGSGTQLSVL.